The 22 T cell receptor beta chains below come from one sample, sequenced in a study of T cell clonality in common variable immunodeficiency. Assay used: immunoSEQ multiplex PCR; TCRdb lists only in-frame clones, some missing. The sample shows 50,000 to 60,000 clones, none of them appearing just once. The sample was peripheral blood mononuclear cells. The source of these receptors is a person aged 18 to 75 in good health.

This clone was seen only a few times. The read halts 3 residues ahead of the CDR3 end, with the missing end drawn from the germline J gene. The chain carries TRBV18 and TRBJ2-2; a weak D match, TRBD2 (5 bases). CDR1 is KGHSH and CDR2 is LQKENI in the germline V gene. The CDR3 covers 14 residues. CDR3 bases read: TGTGCCAGCTCACCACGCCAGACTAATGAAAAG. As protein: CASSPRQTNEK. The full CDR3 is CASSPRQTNEKLFF.

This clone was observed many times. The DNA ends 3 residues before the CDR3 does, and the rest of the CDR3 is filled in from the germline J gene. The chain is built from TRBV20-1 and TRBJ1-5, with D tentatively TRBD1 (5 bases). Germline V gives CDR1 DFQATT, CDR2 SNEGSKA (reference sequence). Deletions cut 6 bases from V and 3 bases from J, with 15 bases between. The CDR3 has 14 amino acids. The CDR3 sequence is CSATSTVLNQPQHF. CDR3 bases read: TGCAGTGCCACTTCGACAGTGCTCAATCAGCCC.

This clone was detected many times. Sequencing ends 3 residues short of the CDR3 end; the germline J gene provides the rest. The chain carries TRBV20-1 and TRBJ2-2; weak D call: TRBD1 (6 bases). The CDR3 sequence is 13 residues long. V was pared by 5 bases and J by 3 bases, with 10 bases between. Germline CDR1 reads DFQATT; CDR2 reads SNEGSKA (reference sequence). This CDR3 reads CSAPTGYTGELFF. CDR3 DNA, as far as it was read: TGCAGTGCTCCTACAGGGTACACCGGGGAG.

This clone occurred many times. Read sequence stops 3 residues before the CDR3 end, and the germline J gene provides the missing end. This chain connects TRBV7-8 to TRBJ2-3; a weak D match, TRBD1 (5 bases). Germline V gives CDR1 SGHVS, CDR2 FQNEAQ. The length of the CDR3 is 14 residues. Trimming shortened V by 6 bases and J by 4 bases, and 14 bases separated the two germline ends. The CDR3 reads CASRTAIGADTQYF. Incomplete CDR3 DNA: TGTGCCAGCAGGACAGCAATAGGCGCAGATACG.

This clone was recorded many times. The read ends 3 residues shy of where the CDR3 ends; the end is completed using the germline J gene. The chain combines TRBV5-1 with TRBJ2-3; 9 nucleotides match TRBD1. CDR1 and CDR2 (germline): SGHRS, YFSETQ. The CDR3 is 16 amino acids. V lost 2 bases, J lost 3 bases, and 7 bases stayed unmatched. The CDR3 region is CASSFSRDRETDTQYF. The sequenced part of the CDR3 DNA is TGCGCCAGCAGCTTCTCCCGGGACAGGGAGACAGATACG.

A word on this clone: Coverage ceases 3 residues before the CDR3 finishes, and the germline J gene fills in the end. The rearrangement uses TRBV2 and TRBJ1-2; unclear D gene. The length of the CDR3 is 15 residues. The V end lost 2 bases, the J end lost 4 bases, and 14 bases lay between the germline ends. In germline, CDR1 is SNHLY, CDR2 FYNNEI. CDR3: CASSENSQLPYGYTF. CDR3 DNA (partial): TGTGCCAGCAGTGAAAACTCACAGCTTCCCTATGGC.

The covered CDR3 bases are TGTGCCAGCAGCCAGGAGGGGGATCAGCCT. Its protein product is CASSQEGDQP. The full CDR3 sequence reads CASSQEGDQPQYF. The rearrangement uses TRBV7-9 and TRBJ2-4; D could derive from TRBD1 or TRBD2 (6 bases each). The read comes to an end 3 residues before the CDR3 does, leaving the germline J gene to fill in the end. This CDR3 spans 13 amino acids. CDR1 is SEHNR and CDR2 is FQNEAQ in the germline V gene (reference sequence).

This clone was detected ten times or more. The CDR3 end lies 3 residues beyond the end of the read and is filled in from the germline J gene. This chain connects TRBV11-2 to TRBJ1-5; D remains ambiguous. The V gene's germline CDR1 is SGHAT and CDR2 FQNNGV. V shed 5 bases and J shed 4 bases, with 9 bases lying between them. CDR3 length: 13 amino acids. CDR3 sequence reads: CASSVRANQPQHF. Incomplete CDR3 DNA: TGTGCCAGCAGCGTCCGAGCTAATCAGCCC.

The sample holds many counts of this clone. The part of the CDR3 DNA that was read is TGTGCCTGGAGGGGGGCAGCGAACACCGGGGAG. Its protein is CAWRGAANTGE. The whole CDR3 is CAWRGAANTGELFF. The rearrangement uses TRBV30 and TRBJ2-2, with a possible D match to TRBD1 (6 bases). The read ends 3 residues early relative to the CDR3; the germline J gene fills the gap. Trimming removed 3 bases at V and 0 bases at J, with 8 bases between. The germline CDR1 and CDR2 sequences are GTSNPN and SVGIG (reference sequence). The CDR3 covers 14 residues.

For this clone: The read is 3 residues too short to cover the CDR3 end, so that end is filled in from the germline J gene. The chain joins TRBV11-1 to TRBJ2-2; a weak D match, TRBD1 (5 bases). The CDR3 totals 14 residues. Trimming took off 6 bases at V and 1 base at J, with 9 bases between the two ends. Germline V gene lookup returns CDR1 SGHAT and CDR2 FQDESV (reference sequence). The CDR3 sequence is CASRGRENTGELFF. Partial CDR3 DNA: TGTGCCAGCAGAGGCAGGGAGAACACCGGGGAG.

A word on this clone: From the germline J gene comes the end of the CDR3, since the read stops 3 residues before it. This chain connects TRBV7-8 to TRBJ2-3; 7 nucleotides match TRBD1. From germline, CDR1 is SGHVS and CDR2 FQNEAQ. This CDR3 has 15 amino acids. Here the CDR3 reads CASSLGGGGSQPQYF. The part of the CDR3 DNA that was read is TGTGCCAGCAGCTTAGGAGGGGGCGGAAGCCAGCCG.

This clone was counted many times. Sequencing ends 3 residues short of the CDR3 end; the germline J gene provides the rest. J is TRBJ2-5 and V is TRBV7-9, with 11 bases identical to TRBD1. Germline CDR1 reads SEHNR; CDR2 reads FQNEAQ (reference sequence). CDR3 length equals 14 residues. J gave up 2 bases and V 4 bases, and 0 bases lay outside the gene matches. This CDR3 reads CASSWDRGQETQYF. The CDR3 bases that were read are TGTGCCAGCAGCTGGGACAGGGGGCAAGAGACC.

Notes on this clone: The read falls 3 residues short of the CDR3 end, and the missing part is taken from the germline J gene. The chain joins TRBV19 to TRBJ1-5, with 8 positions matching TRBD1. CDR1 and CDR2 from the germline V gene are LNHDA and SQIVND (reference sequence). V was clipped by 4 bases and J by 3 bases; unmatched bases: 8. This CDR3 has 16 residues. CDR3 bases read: TGTGCCAGTAGTACTTCCGACAGGGGAAACAATCAGCCC. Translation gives CASSTSDRGNNQP. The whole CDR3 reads CASSTSDRGNNQPQHF.

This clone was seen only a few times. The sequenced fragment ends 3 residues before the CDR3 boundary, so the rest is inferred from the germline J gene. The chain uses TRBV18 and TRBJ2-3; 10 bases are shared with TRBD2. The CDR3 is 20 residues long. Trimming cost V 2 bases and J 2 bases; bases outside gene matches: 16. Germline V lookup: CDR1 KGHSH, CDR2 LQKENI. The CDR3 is CASSPKASGGPDRNTDTQYF. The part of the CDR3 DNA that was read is TGTGCCAGCTCACCAAAGGCTAGCGGGGGCCCCGACAGAAACACAGATACG.

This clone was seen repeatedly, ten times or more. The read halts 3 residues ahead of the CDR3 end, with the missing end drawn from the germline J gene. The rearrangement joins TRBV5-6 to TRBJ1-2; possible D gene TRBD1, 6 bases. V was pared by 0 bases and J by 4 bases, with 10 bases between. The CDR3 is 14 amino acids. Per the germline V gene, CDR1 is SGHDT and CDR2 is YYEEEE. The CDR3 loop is CASSLGGRIYGYTF. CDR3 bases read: TGTGCCAGCAGCTTGGGGGGGCGCATCTATGGC.

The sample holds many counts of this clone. The CDR3 reads CASQGVIGQPQHF. The part of the CDR3 DNA that was read is TGTGCCAGCCAGGGGGTGATAGGTCAGCCC. This chain joins TRBV6-2 or TRBV6-3 and TRBJ1-5, with 7 bases identical to TRBD1. With the read ending 3 residues before the CDR3 end, the germline J gene is used to fill in that end. Unmatched junction bases numbered 7, after V lost 8 bases and J lost 6 bases. Germline V gene data show CDR1 as MNHEY and CDR2 as SVGEGT. This CDR3 contains 13 residues.

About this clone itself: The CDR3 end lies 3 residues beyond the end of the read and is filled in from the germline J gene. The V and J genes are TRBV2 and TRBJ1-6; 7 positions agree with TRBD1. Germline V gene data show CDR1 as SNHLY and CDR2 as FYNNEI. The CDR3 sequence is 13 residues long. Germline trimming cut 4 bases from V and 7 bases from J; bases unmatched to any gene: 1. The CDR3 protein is CASSGDRNSPLHF. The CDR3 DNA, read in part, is TGTGCCAGCAGTGGGGACAGAAATTCACCC.

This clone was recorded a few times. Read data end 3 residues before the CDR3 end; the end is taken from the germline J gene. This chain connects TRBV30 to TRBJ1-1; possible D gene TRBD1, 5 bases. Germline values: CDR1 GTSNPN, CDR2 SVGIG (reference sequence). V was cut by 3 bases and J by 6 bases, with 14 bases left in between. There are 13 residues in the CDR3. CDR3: CAWSGTGRPEAFF. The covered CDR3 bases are TGTGCCTGGAGCGGTACAGGTCGCCCTGAA. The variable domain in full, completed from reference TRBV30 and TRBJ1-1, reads SQTIHQWPATLVQPVGSPLSLECTVEGTSNPNLYWYRQAAGRGLQLLFYSVGIGQISSEVPQNLSASRPQDRQFILSSKKLLLSDSGFYLCAWSGTGRPEAFFGQGTRLTVV.

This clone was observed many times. The chain's CDR3 is CASSEAIETQYF. The covered CDR3 bases are TGTGCCAGCAGTGAAGCTATCGAGACC. The chain carries TRBV6-1 and TRBJ2-5, with D hard to call. The CDR3 end lies 3 residues beyond the end of the read and is filled in from the germline J gene. The CDR3 sequence is 12 residues long. Germline lookup yields CDR1 MNHNS and CDR2 SASEGT. V lost 0 bases, J lost 5 bases, and 4 bases lay in between.

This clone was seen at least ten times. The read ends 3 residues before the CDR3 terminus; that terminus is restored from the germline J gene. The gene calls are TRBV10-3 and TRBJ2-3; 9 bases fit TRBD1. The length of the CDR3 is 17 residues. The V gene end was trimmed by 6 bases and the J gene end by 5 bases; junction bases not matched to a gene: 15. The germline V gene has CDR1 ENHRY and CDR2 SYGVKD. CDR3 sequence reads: CAIRRGGQGIFRDTQYF. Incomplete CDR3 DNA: TGTGCCATCAGACGAGGGGGACAGGGAATTTTTCGAGATACG.

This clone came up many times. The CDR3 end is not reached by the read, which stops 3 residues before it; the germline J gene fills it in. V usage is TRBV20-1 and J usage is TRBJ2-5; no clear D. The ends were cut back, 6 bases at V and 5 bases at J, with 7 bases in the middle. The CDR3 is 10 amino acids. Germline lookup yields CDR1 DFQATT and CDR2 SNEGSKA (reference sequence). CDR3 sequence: CSAPLETQYF. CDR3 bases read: TGCAGTGCCCCCCTGGAGACC.

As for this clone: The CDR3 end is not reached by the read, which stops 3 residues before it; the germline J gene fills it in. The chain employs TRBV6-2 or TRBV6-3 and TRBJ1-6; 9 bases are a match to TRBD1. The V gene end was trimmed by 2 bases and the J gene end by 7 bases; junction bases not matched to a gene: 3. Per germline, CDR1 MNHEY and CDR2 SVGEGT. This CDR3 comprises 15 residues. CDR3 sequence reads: CASSYNGQGNSPLHF. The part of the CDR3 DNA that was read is TGTGCCAGCAGTTACAACGGACAGGGGAATTCACCC.